These T cell receptor beta chains were read from a single sample in a study. Method: immunoSEQ multiplex PCR; TCRdb's copy keeps in-frame clones and lacks some. Among around 49,000 clones listed, 85% to 95% were seen once. Sequencing was carried out using PBMCs. The receptors here all came from a man in his forties with rheumatoid arthritis. The CDR3 runs from the conserved cysteine through the conserved F or W. D genes are given only for firm matches. Rows may omit the clone size; those that give it use once, few, many or a size class.

J gene	CDR3 length	V gene	clone size	D gene	CDR3 protein	CDR3 DNA
TRBJ2-2	15	TRBV25-1	.	TRBD2	CASRPSGSKGGELFF	TGTGCCAGCAGACCTAGCGGGAGCAAAGGCGGGGAGCTGTTTTTT
TRBJ1-5	17	TRBV15	.	.	CATSRDKGRGGNQPQHF	TGTGCCACCAGCAGAGATAAGGGGAGAGGAGGCAATCAGCCCCAGCATTTT
TRBJ2-1	16	TRBV28	.	TRBD2	CASSSPASGSYNEQFF	TGTGCCAGCAGTTCCCCCGCTAGCGGGAGTTACAATGAGCAGTTCTTC
TRBJ1-1	14	TRBV4-3	.	TRBD1	CASSQGRTGVSAFF	TGCGCCAGCAGCCAAGGAAGGACAGGGGTTAGTGCTTTCTTT
TRBJ2-7	14	TRBV28	.	TRBD1	CASSEQGRSYEQYF	TGTGCCAGCAGTGAACAGGGGCGGTCCTACGAGCAGTACTTC
TRBJ2-7	18	TRBV27	once	TRBD1	CASSLFRDRGLTTYEQYF	TGTGCCAGCAGTTTATTCCGGGACAGGGGACTCACAACCTACGAGCAGTACTTC
TRBJ2-5	13	TRBV9	once	.	CASSVVGSQTQYF	TGTGCCAGCAGCGTAGTTGGTAGCCAGACCCAGTACTTC
TRBJ1-2	14	TRBV3-1/TRBV3-2	.	.	CASSQVGTNYGYTF	TGTGCCAGCAGCCAAGTGGGGACCAACTATGGCTACACCTTC
TRBJ2-1	16	TRBV5-4	.	.	CASSLAQGRMNNEQFF	TGTGCCAGCAGCTTGGCCCAGGGCAGGATGAACAATGAGCAGTTCTTC
TRBJ1-1	13	TRBV18	.	.	CASSPSLNTEAFF	TGTGCCAGCTCACCTAGTTTGAACACTGAAGCTTTCTTT
TRBJ2-6	14	TRBV7-8	.	.	CASSSLSGANVLTF	TGTGCCAGCAGCTCACTCTCTGGGGCCAACGTCCTGACTTTC
TRBJ2-1	14	TRBV28	.	.	CASRLGWAANEQFF	TGTGCCAGCAGGTTGGGGTGGGCCGCCAATGAGCAGTTCTTC
TRBJ2-1	12	TRBV29-1	.	.	CSVAGEYNEQFF	TGCAGCGTTGCGGGAGAGTACAATGAGCAGTTCTTC
TRBJ1-1	13	TRBV14	.	.	CASSQVLNTEAFF	TGTGCCAGCAGCCAAGTGCTGAACACTGAAGCTTTCTTT
TRBJ2-2	18	TRBV9	.	TRBD2	CASSVGLAGFANTGELFF	TGTGCCAGCAGCGTAGGACTAGCGGGCTTCGCGAACACCGGGGAGCTGTTTTTT
TRBJ1-1	14	TRBV18	.	.	CASSPGGRGTEAFF	TGTGCCAGCTCACCAGGGGGCAGGGGAACTGAAGCTTTCTTT
TRBJ1-3	14	TRBV19	.	TRBD1	CASSPGTGGNTIYF	TGTGCCAGTAGTCCCGGGACAGGAGGAAACACCATATATTTT
TRBJ2-3	16	TRBV11-3	.	.	CASSLGSSFPTDTQYF	TGTGCCAGCAGCTTAGGTTCCAGCTTTCCCACAGATACGCAGTATTTT
TRBJ2-7	14	TRBV28	.	.	CASRTGKAAFEQYF	TGTGCCAGCAGGACAGGAAAGGCCGCTTTCGAGCAGTACTTC
TRBJ1-2	11	TRBV11-2	.	.	CASSHTGLATF	TGTGCCAGCAGCCATACAGGGCTCGCCACCTTC
TRBJ1-1	14	TRBV18	.	.	CASSDYRENTEAFF	TGTGCCAGCTCAGACTACAGGGAGAACACTGAAGCTTTCTTT
TRBJ1-4	15	TRBV6-5	.	TRBD1	CASSLTGEGGEKLFF	TGTGCCAGCAGTCTTACAGGGGAAGGGGGTGAAAAACTGTTTTTT
TRBJ1-2	17	TRBV3-1/TRBV3-2	.	.	CASSQDIRTVRADGYTF	TGTGCCAGCAGCCAAGACATAAGGACAGTTAGGGCGGATGGCTACACCTTC
TRBJ1-3	21	TRBV15	once	TRBD1	CATSRDWPRQGALPSGNTIYF	TGTGCCACCAGCAGAGATTGGCCCCGACAGGGGGCTCTCCCCTCTGGAAACACCATATATTTT
TRBJ1-5	16	TRBV5-1	.	.	CASSLEGRDSNQPQHF	TGCGCCAGCAGCTTGGAAGGACGGGATAGCAATCAGCCCCAGCATTTT
TRBJ1-6	15	TRBV9	.	.	CASSVAGSGNSPLHF	TGTGCCAGCAGCGTAGCAGGGTCTGGAAATTCACCCCTCCACTTT
TRBJ1-3	16	TRBV27	.	TRBD1	CASSLSGTGSGNTIYF	TGTGCCAGCAGTTTATCCGGGACAGGGAGCGGAAACACCATATATTTT
TRBJ1-5	17	TRBV2	once	.	CASSPGGDYRGNQPQHF	TGTGCCAGCAGCCCGGGGGGGGATTACAGGGGCAATCAGCCCCAGCATTTT
TRBJ2-7	14	TRBV9	.	.	CASSVEEVTYEQYF	TGTGCCAGCAGCGTAGAGGAGGTCACCTACGAGCAGTACTTC
TRBJ2-7	14	TRBV15	.	.	CATSTGTTTYEQYF	TGTGCCACCAGCACAGGGACCACTACCTACGAGCAGTACTTC
TRBJ1-2	12	TRBV7-9	.	.	CASSPNTEGYTF	TGTGCCAGCAGCCCTAATACGGAGGGCTACACCTTC
TRBJ1-1	14	TRBV5-6	.	TRBD1	CASSGDRGSTEAFF	TGTGCCAGCAGCGGGGACAGGGGAAGCACTGAAGCTTTCTTT
TRBJ2-7	16	TRBV7-9	once	TRBD2	CASSLSPGTRNYEQYF	TGTGCCAGCAGCTTATCCCCCGGGACTAGGAATTACGAGCAGTACTTC
TRBJ2-7	14	TRBV11-2	.	.	CASSLGGPSYEQYF	TGTGCCAGCAGCTTAGGGGGTCCCTCCTACGAGCAGTACTTC
TRBJ2-1	17	TRBV18	.	.	CASSPSGTGDGSNEQFF	TGTGCCAGCTCACCTTCCGGGACGGGGGATGGTTCCAATGAGCAGTTCTTC
TRBJ2-1	14	TRBV25-1	.	.	CASSASGAYNEQFF	TGTGCCAGCAGTGCATCAGGGGCTTACAATGAGCAGTTCTTC
TRBJ1-5	13	TRBV10-2	.	.	CASTPGEWQPQHF	TGCGCCAGCACCCCGGGAGAATGGCAGCCCCAGCATTTT
TRBJ1-6	17	TRBV25-1	few	.	CASSESGRGSYNSPLHF	TGTGCCAGCAGTGAATCTGGCAGGGGCTCCTATAATTCACCCCTCCACTTT
TRBJ1-2	12	TRBV30	.	.	CAWSEGLYGYTF	TGTGCCTGGAGTGAAGGCCTTTATGGCTACACCTTC
TRBJ2-3	13	TRBV10-2	.	TRBD1	CASSQGATDTQYF	TGCGCCAGCAGCCAGGGGGCAACAGATACGCAGTATTTT
TRBJ2-7	14	TRBV28	.	.	CASSLRRSSYEQYF	TGTGCCAGCAGTTTACGCCGAAGCTCCTACGAGCAGTACTTC
TRBJ2-1	15	TRBV7-2	.	TRBD2	CASTAGGYTDSEQFF	TGTGCCAGCACAGCGGGAGGGTACACGGACAGTGAGCAGTTCTTC
TRBJ1-6	15	TRBV5-1	.	.	CASSSRQVGNSPLHF	TGCGCCAGCAGCTCCCGACAGGTGGGAAATTCACCCCTCCACTTT
TRBJ1-2	13	TRBV27	.	.	CASRETENYGYTF	TGTGCCAGTCGGGAGACAGAAAACTATGGCTACACCTTC
TRBJ1-2	13	TRBV12-3/TRBV12-4	.	.	CASSLPATYGYTF	TGTGCCAGCAGTCTTCCGGCTACCTATGGCTACACCTTC
TRBJ2-2	14	TRBV6-5	.	.	CASRQQGNTGELFF	TGTGCCAGCAGGCAACAGGGGAACACCGGGGAGCTGTTTTTT
TRBJ2-2	13	TRBV3-1/TRBV3-2	.	.	CASSHGGTGELFF	TGTGCCAGCAGCCATGGGGGCACCGGGGAGCTGTTTTTT
TRBJ2-1	16	TRBV11-2	.	TRBD1	CASSFTGGLLYNEQFF	TGTGCCAGCAGCTTCACAGGGGGCCTCCTCTACAATGAGCAGTTCTTC
TRBJ2-7	14	TRBV3-1/TRBV3-2	.	.	CASSTRGGSYEQYF	TGTGCCAGCAGTACCCGTGGGGGGAGTTACGAGCAGTACTTC